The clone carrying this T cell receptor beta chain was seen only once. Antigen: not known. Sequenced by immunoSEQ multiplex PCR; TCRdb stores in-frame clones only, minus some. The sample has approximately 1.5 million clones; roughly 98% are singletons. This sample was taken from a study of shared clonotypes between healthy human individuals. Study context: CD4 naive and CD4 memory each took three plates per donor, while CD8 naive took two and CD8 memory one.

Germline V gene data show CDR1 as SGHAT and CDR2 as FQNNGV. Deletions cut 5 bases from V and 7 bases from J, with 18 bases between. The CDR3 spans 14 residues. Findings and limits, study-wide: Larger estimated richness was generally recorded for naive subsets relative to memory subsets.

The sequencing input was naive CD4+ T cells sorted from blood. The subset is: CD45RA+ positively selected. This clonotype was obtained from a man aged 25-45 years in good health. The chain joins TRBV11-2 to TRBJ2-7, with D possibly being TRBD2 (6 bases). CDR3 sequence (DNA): TGTGCCAGCAGCCCACTTGGAGGGCCGGGGGAGCAGTACTTC. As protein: CASSPLGGPGEQYF.